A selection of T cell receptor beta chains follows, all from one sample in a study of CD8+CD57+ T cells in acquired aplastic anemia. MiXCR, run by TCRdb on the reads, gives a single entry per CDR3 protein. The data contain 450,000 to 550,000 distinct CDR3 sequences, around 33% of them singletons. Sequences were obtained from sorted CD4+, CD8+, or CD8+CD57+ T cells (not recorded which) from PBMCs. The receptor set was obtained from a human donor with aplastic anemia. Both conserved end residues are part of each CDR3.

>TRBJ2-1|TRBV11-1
CASSGGTSGYNEQFF
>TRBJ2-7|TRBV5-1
CASSPQRTSGTMYEQYF
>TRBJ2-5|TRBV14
CASSQDAGMRETQYF
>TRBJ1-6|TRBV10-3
CAIRSGGGSPLHF
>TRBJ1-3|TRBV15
CATSRAGGISGNTIYF
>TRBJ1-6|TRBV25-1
CASSRQGDSPLHF
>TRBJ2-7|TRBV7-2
CAWDPGQGFDEQYF
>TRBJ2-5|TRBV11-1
CASSLGRDFWETQYF
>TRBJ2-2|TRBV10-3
CATLQGESGELFF
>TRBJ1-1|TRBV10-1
CASSPGQGTAFF
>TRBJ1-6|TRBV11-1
CASSPDSLGNSPLHF
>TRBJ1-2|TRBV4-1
CASSQVGGSRYGYTF
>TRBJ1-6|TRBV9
CASRWDSSYNSPLHF
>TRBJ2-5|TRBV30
CAWSLQTGGETQYF
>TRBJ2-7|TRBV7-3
CASSLYLGENYEQYF
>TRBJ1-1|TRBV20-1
CSARGYDGEAFF
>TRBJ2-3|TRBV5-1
CASSTLAGGRTDTQYF
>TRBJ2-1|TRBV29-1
CSGTGLAGVGPYNEQFF
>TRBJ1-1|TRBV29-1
CSVAKGQLNTEAFF
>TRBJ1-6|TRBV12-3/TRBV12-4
CASGERGRGVNSPLHF
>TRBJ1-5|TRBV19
CASSPGGDNQPQHF
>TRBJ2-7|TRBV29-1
CSVEVGLGSSEQYF
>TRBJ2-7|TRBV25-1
CASSVLTTVSEQYF
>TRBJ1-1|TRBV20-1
CSASGQGAPNTEAFF
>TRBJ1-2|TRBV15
CATSSDLDREGGYTF
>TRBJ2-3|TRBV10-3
CAIRLAGAEDTQYF
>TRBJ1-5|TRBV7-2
CASSLFAGGNQPQHF